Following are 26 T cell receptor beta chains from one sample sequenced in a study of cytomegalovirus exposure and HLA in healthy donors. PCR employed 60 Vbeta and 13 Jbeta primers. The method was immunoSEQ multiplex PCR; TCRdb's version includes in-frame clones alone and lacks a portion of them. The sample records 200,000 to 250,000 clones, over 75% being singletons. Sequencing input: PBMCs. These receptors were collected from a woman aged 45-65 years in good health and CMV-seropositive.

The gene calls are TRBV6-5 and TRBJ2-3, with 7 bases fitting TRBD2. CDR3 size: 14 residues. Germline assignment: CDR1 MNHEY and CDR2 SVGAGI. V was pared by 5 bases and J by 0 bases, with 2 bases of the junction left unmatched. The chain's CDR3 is CASSDGGSTDTQYF. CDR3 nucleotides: TGTGCCAGCAGTGACGGGGGGAGCACAGATACGCAGTATTTT.

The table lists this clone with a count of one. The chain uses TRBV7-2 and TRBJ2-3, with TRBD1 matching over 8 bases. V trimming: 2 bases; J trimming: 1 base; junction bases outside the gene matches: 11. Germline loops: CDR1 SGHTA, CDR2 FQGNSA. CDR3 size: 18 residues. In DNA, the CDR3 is TGTGCCAGCAGCTTAAAGGGGACAGGACGTCGGGGCACAGATACGCAGTATTTT. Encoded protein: CASSLKGTGRRGTDTQYF. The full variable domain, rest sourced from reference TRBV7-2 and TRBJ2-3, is GAGVSQSPSNKVTEKGKDVELRCDPISGHTALYWYRQSLGQGLEFLIYFQGNSAPDKSGLPSDRFSAERTGGSVSTLTIQRTQQEDSAVYLCASSLKGTGRRGTDTQYFGPGTRLTVL.

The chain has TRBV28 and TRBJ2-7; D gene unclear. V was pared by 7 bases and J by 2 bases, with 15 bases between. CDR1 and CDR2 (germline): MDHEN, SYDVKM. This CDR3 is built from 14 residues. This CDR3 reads CASTRLGLAYEQYF. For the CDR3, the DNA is TGTGCCAGCACTCGTCTCGGTTTGGCCTACGAGCAGTACTTC.

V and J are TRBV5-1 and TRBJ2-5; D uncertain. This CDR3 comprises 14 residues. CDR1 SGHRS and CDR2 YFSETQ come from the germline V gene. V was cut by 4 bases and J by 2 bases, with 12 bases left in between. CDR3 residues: CASSPQTLQETQYF. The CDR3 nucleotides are TGCGCCAGCAGCCCCCAGACTTTGCAAGAGACCCAGTACTTC.

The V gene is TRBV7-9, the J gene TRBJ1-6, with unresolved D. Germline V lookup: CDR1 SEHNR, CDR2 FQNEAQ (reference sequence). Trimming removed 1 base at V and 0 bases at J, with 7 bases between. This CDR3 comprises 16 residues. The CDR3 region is CASSLGESSYNSPLHF. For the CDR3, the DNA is TGTGCCAGCAGCTTAGGGGAGAGCTCCTATAATTCACCCCTCCACTTT.

The CDR3 reads CASRTGVVGNQPQHF. In DNA form, the CDR3 reads TGTGCCAGCAGAACAGGGGTAGTGGGCAATCAGCCCCAGCATTTT. The chain is built from TRBV2 and TRBJ1-5; 7 nucleotides agree with TRBD1. The CDR3 loop spans 15 amino acids. Germline trimming cut 6 bases from V and 2 bases from J; bases unmatched to any gene: 7. CDR1 SNHLY and CDR2 FYNNEI come from the germline V gene.

Here the CDR3 DNA reads TGTGCCAGCAGTGCAGGGGTCACCGGGGAGCTGTTTTTT. Amino acid sequence: CASSAGVTGELFF. V gene TRBV2 combines with J gene TRBJ2-2; maybe TRBD1 (6 bases). V shed 4 bases and J shed 4 bases, with 7 bases lying between them. The germline CDR1 and CDR2 sequences are SNHLY and FYNNEI. This CDR3 has 13 amino acids.

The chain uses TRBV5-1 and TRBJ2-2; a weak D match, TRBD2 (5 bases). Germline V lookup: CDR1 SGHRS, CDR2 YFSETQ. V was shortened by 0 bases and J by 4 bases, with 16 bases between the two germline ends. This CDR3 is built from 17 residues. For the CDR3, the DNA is TGCGCCAGCAGCTTGGGTTGGTCAGGTCGGGGCACCGGGGAGCTGTTTTTT. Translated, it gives CASSLGWSGRGTGELFF.

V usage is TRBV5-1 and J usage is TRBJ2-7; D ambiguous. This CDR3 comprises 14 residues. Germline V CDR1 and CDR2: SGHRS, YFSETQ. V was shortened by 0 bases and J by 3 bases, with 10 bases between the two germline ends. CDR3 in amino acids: CASSLVSGYYEQYF. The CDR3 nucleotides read TGCGCCAGCAGCTTGGTATCAGGCTACTACGAGCAGTACTTC.

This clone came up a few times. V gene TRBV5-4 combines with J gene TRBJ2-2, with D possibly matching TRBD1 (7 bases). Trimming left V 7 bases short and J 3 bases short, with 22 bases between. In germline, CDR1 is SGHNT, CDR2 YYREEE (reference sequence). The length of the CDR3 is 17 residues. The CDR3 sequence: CASAAGGAGGDTGELFF. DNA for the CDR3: TGTGCCAGCGCAGCGGGCGGGGCAGGGGGTGACACCGGGGAGCTGTTTTTT.

CDR3 DNA: TGTGCCAGCAGTACTGGACTCTACGAGCAGTACTTC. Its translation is CASSTGLYEQYF. The chain combines TRBV27 with TRBJ2-7, with D perhaps TRBD2 (5 bases). The ends were cut back, 5 bases at V and 3 bases at J, with 8 bases in the middle. CDR1 MNHEY and CDR2 SMNVEV come from the germline V gene (reference sequence). There are 12 residues in the CDR3.

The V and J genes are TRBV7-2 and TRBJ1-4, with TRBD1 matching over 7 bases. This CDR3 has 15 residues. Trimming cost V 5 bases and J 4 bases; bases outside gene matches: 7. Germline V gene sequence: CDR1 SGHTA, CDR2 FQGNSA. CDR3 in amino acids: CASSLQTGRNEKLFF. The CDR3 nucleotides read TGTGCCAGCAGCCTCCAGACAGGGCGTAATGAAAAACTGTTTTTT.

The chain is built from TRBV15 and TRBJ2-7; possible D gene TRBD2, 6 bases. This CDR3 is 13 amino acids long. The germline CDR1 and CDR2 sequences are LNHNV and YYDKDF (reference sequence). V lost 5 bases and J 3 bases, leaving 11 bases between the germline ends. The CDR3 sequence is CATSRGLYYEQYF. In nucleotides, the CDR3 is TGTGCCACCAGCCGGGGACTGTACTACGAGCAGTACTTC.

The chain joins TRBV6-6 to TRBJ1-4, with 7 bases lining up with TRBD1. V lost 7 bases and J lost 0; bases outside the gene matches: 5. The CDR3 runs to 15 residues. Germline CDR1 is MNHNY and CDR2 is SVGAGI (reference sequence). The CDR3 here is CASTTGQATNEKLFF. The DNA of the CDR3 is TGTGCCAGCACCACAGGACAGGCAACTAATGAAAAACTGTTTTTT.

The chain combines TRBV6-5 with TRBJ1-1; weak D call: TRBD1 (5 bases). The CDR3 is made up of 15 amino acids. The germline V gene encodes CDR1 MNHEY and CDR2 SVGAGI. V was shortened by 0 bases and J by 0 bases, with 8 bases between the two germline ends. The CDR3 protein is CASSYSIRVNTEAFF. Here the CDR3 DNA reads TGTGCCAGCAGTTACTCGATCAGGGTGAACACTGAAGCTTTCTTT.

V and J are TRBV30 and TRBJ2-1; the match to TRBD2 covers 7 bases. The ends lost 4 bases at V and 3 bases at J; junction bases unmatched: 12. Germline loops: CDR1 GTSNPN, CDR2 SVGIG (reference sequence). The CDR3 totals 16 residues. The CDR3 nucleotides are TGTGCCTGGAACTTCGGCGGGGGTGGGTTCTACAATGAGCAGTTCTTC. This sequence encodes CAWNFGGGGFYNEQFF.

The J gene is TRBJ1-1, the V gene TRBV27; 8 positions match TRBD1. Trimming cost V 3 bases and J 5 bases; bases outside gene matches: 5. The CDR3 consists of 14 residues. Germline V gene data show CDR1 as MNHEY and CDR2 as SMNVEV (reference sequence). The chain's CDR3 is CASSFRTGKTEAFF. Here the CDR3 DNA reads TGTGCCAGCAGTTTCCGGACAGGGAAGACTGAAGCTTTCTTT.

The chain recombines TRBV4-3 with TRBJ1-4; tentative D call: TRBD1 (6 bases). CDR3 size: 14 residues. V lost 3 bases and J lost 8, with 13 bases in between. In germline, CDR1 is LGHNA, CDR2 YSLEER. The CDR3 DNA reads TGCGCCAGCAGCCATGTCCAGGGGAGCGAAAAACTGTTTTTT. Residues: CASSHVQGSEKLFF.

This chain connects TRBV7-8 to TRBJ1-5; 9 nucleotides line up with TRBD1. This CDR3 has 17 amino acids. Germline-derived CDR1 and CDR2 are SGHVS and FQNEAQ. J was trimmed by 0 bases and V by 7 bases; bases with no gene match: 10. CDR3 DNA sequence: TGTGCCAGCACCACCCGCGGGGACAGGGTTAGCAATCAGCCCCAGCATTTT. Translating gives CASTTRGDRVSNQPQHF.

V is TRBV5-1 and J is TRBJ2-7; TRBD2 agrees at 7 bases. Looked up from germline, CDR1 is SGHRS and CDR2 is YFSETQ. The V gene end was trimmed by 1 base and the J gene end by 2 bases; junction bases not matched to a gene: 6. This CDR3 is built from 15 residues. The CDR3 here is CASSLQAGLTYEQYF. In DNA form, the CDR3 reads TGCGCCAGCAGCTTGCAAGCGGGGTTAACCTACGAGCAGTACTTC.

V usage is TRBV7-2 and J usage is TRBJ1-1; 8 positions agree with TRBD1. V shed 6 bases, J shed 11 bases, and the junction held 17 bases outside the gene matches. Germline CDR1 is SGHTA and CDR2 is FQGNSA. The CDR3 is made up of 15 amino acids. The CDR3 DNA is TGTGCCAGCAGAGGATCACCAGGGGGCGCACCGGGGGCTTTCTTT. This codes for CASRGSPGGAPGAFF.

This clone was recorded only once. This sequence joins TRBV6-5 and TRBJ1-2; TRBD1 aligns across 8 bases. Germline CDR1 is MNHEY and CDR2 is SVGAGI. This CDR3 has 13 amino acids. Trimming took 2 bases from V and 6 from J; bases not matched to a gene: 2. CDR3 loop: CASSYDRGDGYTF. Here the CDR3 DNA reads TGTGCCAGCAGTTACGACAGGGGAGATGGCTACACCTTC.

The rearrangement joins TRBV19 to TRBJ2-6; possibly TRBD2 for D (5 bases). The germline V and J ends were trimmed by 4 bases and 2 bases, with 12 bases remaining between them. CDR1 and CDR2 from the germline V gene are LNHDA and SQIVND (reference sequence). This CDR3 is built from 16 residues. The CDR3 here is CASSRGRATGANVLTF. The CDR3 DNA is TGTGCCAGTAGTAGAGGGCGGGCAACTGGGGCCAACGTCCTGACTTTC.

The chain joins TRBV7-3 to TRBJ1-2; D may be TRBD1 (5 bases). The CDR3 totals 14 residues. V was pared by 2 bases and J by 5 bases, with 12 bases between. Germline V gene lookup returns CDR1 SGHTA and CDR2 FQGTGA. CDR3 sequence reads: CASSLLGGAYGYTF. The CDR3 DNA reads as TGTGCCAGCAGCTTACTCGGAGGGGCGTATGGCTACACCTTC.

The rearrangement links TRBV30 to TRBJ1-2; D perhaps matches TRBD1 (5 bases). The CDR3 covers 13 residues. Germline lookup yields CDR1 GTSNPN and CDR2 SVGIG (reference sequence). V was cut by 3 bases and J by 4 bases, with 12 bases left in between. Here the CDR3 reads CAWRQGSAYGYTF. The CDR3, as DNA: TGTGCCTGGAGGCAGGGTTCTGCCTATGGCTACACCTTC.

CDR3 in DNA: TGCGCCAGCAGCCGACGAGGTTTTAGCTCCTATAATTCACCCCTCCACTTT. Its translation is CASSRRGFSSYNSPLHF. This chain links TRBV5-1 with TRBJ1-6; D gene unclear. Germline CDR1 reads SGHRS; CDR2 reads YFSETQ. Trimming left V 4 bases short and J 0 bases short, with 14 bases between. The CDR3 is 17 residues long.